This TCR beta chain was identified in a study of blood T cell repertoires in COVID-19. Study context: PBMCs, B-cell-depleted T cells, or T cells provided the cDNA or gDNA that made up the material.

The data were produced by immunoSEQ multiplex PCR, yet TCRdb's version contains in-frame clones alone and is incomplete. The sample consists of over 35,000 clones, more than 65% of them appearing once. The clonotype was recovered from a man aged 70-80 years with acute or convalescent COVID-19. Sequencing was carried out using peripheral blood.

CDR3 protein: CASSMYGRITDTQYF. CDR3 nucleotides: TGTGCCAGTAGTATGTATGGCAGAATCACAGATACGCAGTATTTT. V usage is TRBV19 and J usage is TRBJ2-3; D unresolved. The CDR3 spans 15 residues. Trimming took off 3 bases at V and 2 bases at J, with 12 bases between the two ends. CDR1 LNHDA and CDR2 SQIVND come from the germline V gene (reference sequence).